A single sample gave rise to the 23 T cell receptor beta chains below, sequenced in a study of blood T cell repertoires in COVID-19. The protocol was immunoSEQ multiplex PCR, while the TCRdb copy is restricted to in-frame clones and leaves out a portion. This sample has about 100,000 clones, with roughly 87% found just once. Sequenced sample: peripheral blood. These receptors came from a woman in her sixties or seventies with acute or convalescent COVID-19.

The J gene is TRBJ1-3, the V gene TRBV25-1; perhaps TRBD1 as D (5 bases). CDR1 and CDR2 (germline): MGHDK, SYGVNS. The CDR3 is 17 amino acids. The V end lost 0 bases, the J end lost 1 base, and 13 bases lay between the germline ends. CDR3 residues: CASSEYSGHPSGNTIYF. The CDR3 nucleotides read TGTGCCAGCAGTGAATATAGCGGACACCCTTCTGGAAACACCATATATTTT.

The rearrangement joins TRBV12-2 to TRBJ2-7; TRBD2 is taken as the D call from the table, unchecked against the DNA. TRBV12-2 is designated a pseudogene. CDR3 size: 20 residues. The DNA of the CDR3 is TGTGCAAGTCGCTTTTATACCAGGGGGCTAGCGGGAGGTTTTACCTACGAGCAGTACGTC. This translates into CASRFYTRGLAGGFTYEQYV.

The rearrangement links TRBV27 to TRBJ2-7; the match to TRBD2 covers 13 bases. The CDR3 consists of 16 residues. Trimming at V came to 6 bases and at J to 0 bases, leaving 5 bases not matched to a gene. Looked up from germline, CDR1 is MNHEY and CDR2 is SMNVEV (reference sequence). In nucleotides, the CDR3 is TGTGCCAGCAGCACTAGCGGGAGGGTTAGCTCCTACGAGCAGTACTTC. This gives the protein CASSTSGRVSSYEQYF.

The chain combines TRBV10-3 with TRBJ2-1; 13 bases fit TRBD2. The junction had 4 bases not matched to a gene; V was cut back by 4 bases and J by 7 bases. This CDR3 is 15 amino acids long. In germline, CDR1 is ENHRY, CDR2 SYGVKD. CDR3 DNA: TGTGCCATCAGTGGACTAGCGGGAGGTAAGAATGAGCAGTTCTTC. It is translated as CAISGLAGGKNEQFF.

The chain employs TRBV4-2 and TRBJ1-4, with a possible D match to TRBD1 (5 bases). With 1 base removed from V and 4 bases from J, the gap between germline ends came to 16 bases. Germline values: CDR1 LGHNA, CDR2 YNFKEQ. The length of the CDR3 is 17 residues. CDR3 bases: TGTGCCAGCAGCCAAGTTTGGGGCAGAACCGATAATGAAAAACTGTTTTTT. Its translation: CASSQVWGRTDNEKLFF.

For the CDR3, the DNA is TGTGCCATCGCGAAAGGGGGCGGAGGCGGCTACACCTTC. Its translation: CAIAKGGGGGYTF. The V gene is TRBV25-1, the J gene TRBJ1-2, with 7 bases that match TRBD1. CDR1 and CDR2 from the germline V gene are MGHDK and SYGVNS. The CDR3 length is 13 residues. Unmatched junction bases numbered 13, after V lost 10 bases and J lost 8 bases.

This clone was detected only once. This sequence joins TRBV12-3 or TRBV12-4 and TRBJ1-1; TRBD1 matches at 7 bases. The CDR3 contains 13 residues. V lost 6 bases and J lost 4; bases outside the gene matches: 5. The CDR3 DNA is TGTGCCAGCAGATGGGACAGACTCACTGAAGCTTTCTTT. Translation: CASRWDRLTEAFF.

The chain joins TRBV6-6 to TRBJ1-1; D is possibly TRBD1 (5 bases). V lost 0 bases, J lost 1 base, and 9 bases lay in between. CDR3 length: 15 amino acids. Germline CDR1 and CDR2: MNHNY and SVGAGI (reference sequence). CDR3 loop: CASSYSEGWNTEAFF. CDR3 DNA: TGTGCCAGCAGTTACTCGGAGGGGTGGAACACTGAAGCTTTCTTT.

This chain uses TRBV7-6 with TRBJ1-5, with 7 bases lining up with TRBD1. J lost 4 bases, V lost 5 bases, and 8 bases had no gene match. The CDR3 contains 15 residues. The germline V gene encodes CDR1 SGHVS and CDR2 FNYEAQ. The CDR3 region has the DNA TGTGCCAGCAGCACCGGGTCACAGGGGAATCAGCCCCAGCATTTT. This codes for CASSTGSQGNQPQHF.

This sequence joins TRBV5-1 and TRBJ2-5; 8 bases are shared with TRBD1. The CDR3 is made up of 14 amino acids. The germline V gene has CDR1 SGHRS and CDR2 YFSETQ. The V and J ends lost 3 bases and 5 bases, in that order; junction bases with no gene match: 6. CDR3 in amino acids: CASSSGGSGETQYF. The CDR3, as DNA: TGCGCCAGCAGCTCAGGGGGCTCGGGCGAGACCCAGTACTTC.

This chain connects TRBV7-9 to TRBJ1-1, with 8 positions matching TRBD1. J lost 5 bases, V lost 0 bases, and 8 bases had no gene match. CDR3 size: 16 residues. Germline V gives CDR1 SEHNR, CDR2 FQNEAQ (reference sequence). CDR3 region: CASSLAPGTGSTEAFF. In DNA form, the CDR3 reads TGTGCCAGCAGCTTAGCGCCCGGGACAGGTTCTACTGAAGCTTTCTTT.

The rearrangement uses TRBV3-1 (or the pseudogene TRBV3-2) and TRBJ1-1; maybe TRBD1 (5 bases). The CDR3 totals 16 residues. Germline V gene sequence: CDR1 LGHDT, CDR2 YNNKEL (reference sequence). V was cut by 4 bases and J by 4 bases, with 19 bases left in between. CDR3 nucleotide sequence: TGTGCCAGCAGCCCGAGCGGGAGTGGGGGTGGCACTGAAGCTTTCTTT. Its protein product is CASSPSGSGGGTEAFF.

The chain uses TRBV25-1 and TRBJ2-7; D is perhaps TRBD1 (6 bases). The V gene's germline CDR1 is MGHDK and CDR2 SYGVNS. V lost 3 bases and J lost 1, with 10 bases in between. The CDR3 length is 14 residues. The CDR3 is CASSEKQGSYEQYF. In DNA form, the CDR3 reads TGTGCCAGCAGTGAGAAACAGGGTTCCTACGAGCAGTACTTC.

The rearrangement joins TRBV18 to TRBJ2-1, with D uncertain. Germline CDR1 KGHSH, CDR2 LQKENI. The CDR3 totals 13 residues. The V end was cut by 2 bases, the J end by 10 bases, with 12 bases between. Here the CDR3 reads CASSPMARWEQFF. CDR3 sequence (DNA): TGTGCCAGCTCACCAATGGCCCGATGGGAGCAGTTCTTC.

This clone has only one observation. This chain connects TRBV5-1 to TRBJ1-2; D uncertain. Trimming cost V 0 bases and J 5 bases, with 8 bases left between them. The CDR3 runs to 13 residues. CDR1 SGHRS and CDR2 YFSETQ come from the germline V gene. The CDR3 DNA reads TGCGCCAGCAGCTTGGGAACAGAGTATGGCTACACCTTC. Protein sequence: CASSLGTEYGYTF.

A single count supports this clone. The chain couples TRBV5-1 to TRBJ2-1, with 14 bases matching TRBD2. This CDR3 region has 17 residues. CDR1 is SGHRS and CDR2 is YFSETQ in the germline V gene. The trim removed 4 bases at V and 1 base at J, leaving 4 bases unmatched. CDR3 nucleotides: TGCGCCAGCAGCCTGGGACTAGCGGGAGTTTCCTACAATGAGCAGTTCTTC. It encodes CASSLGLAGVSYNEQFF.

The rearrangement links TRBV19 to TRBJ1-1, with a weak D call TRBD1 (6 bases). Trimming removed 4 bases from V and 5 bases from J, with 11 bases in between. This CDR3 has 13 residues. The V gene's germline CDR1 is LNHDA and CDR2 SQIVND (reference sequence). The chain's CDR3 is CASSTHRETEAFF. The CDR3 region has the DNA TGTGCCAGTAGTACACACAGGGAAACTGAAGCTTTCTTT.

The chain uses TRBV5-1 and TRBJ1-1, with 11 bases lining up with TRBD1. The length of the CDR3 is 14 residues. CDR1 and CDR2 from the germline V gene are SGHRS and YFSETQ. With V trimmed by 2 bases and J by 5 bases, 2 bases remained unmatched. CDR3 sequence reads: CASSFGQGATEAFF. CDR3 in DNA: TGCGCCAGCAGCTTCGGACAGGGGGCTACTGAAGCTTTCTTT. The full variable domain, in which reference TRBV5-1 and TRBJ1-1 provide the parts outside the CDR3, is KAGVTQTPRYLIKTRGQQVTLSCSPISGHRSVSWYQQTPGQGLQFLFEYFSETQRNKGNFPGRFSGRQFSNSRSEMNVSTLELGDSALYLCASSFGQGATEAFFGQGTRLTVV.

The chain has TRBV6-8 and TRBJ1-1; 8 bases align to TRBD1. The CDR3 has 16 amino acids. Trimming took 2 bases from V and 4 from J; bases not matched to a gene: 9. The V gene's germline CDR1 is MNHGY and CDR2 SAAAGT. The CDR3 sequence: CASSYIAGGISTEAFF. The CDR3 DNA sequence: TGTGCCAGCAGTTACATTGCAGGGGGCATAAGCACTGAAGCTTTCTTT.

This chain uses TRBV3-1 (or the pseudogene TRBV3-2) with TRBJ1-1; D is undetermined. V lost 1 base, J lost 2 bases, and 11 bases lay in between. The CDR3 is made up of 15 amino acids. Germline CDR1 and CDR2: LGHDT and YNNKEL (reference sequence). The CDR3 region has the DNA TGTGCCAGCAGCCAAGGTCCAGGCTATAACACTGAAGCTTTCTTT. It specifies CASSQGPGYNTEAFF.

The chain employs TRBV30 and TRBJ1-1; D perhaps matches TRBD1 (5 bases). This CDR3 region has 11 residues. Trimming removed 5 bases from V and 6 bases from J, with 10 bases in between. Germline values: CDR1 GTSNPN, CDR2 SVGIG (reference sequence). The DNA for the CDR3 is TGTGCCTGGTTCACAGGACCTGAAGCTTTCTTT. Amino acids: CAWFTGPEAFF.

This chain uses TRBV5-1 with TRBJ2-1; 12 bases agree with TRBD2. From germline, CDR1 is SGHRS and CDR2 YFSETQ. Germline trimming cut 2 bases from V and 6 bases from J; bases unmatched to any gene: 18. The CDR3 is made up of 20 amino acids. CDR3 DNA sequence: TGCGCCAGCAGCTTTGGGCTAGCGGGAGGGCCCTCTGTTCTCACCAATGAGCAGTTCTTC. Its translation is CASSFGLAGGPSVLTNEQFF. The full variable domain, with the rest looked up from reference TRBV5-1 and TRBJ2-1, is KAGVTQTPRYLIKTRGQQVTLSCSPISGHRSVSWYQQTPGQGLQFLFEYFSETQRNKGNFPGRFSGRQFSNSRSEMNVSTLELGDSALYLCASSFGLAGGPSVLTNEQFFGPGTRLTVL.

The rearrangement joins TRBV24-1 to TRBJ1-1; D perhaps matches TRBD1 (5 bases). Trimming took off 7 bases at V and 3 bases at J, with 11 bases between the two ends. Germline CDR1 is KGHDR and CDR2 is SFDVKD. The CDR3 is made up of 13 amino acids. This CDR3 reads CATRSEGDTEAFF. The CDR3 DNA reads as TGTGCCACCAGATCAGAAGGGGACACTGAAGCTTTCTTT.